The 25 T cell receptor beta chains listed next were all sequenced from one sample in a study of T cell repertoires in cytomegalovirus infection. Using its own MiXCR run on the reads, TCRdb lists one record per CDR3 protein. The sample has 600,000 to 700,000 distinct CDR3 sequences; about 30% are singletons. Their recognized antigens are unknown. Material: cultured PBMCs, obtained from culture after CMV antigen stimulation. These receptors were collected from a human donor in good health (CMV status not recorded). Some clones in this sample may be carry-over from other donors' samples.

This clonotype was seen only once. The V gene is TRBV18, the J gene TRBJ1-5, with D possibly TRBD1 on 6 matching bases. Germline assignment: CDR1 KGHSH and CDR2 LQKENI. The CDR3 contains 16 residues. V lost 1 base and J lost 2, with 12 bases in between. The CDR3 DNA sequence: TGTGCCAGCTCACCACTGGGGGCTGGTGGCAATCAGCCCCAGCATTTT. This sequence encodes CASSPLGAGGNQPQHF. Full variable domain (rest looked up from reference TRBV18 and TRBJ1-5): NAGVMQNPRHLVRRRGQEARLRCSPMKGHSHVYWYRQLPEEGLKFMVYLQKENIIDESGMPKERFSAEFPKEGPSILRIQQVVRGDSAAYFCASSPLGAGGNQPQHFGDGTRLSIL.

This chain joins TRBV23-1 and TRBJ2-7; perhaps TRBD2 as D (5 bases). TRBV23-1 is designated an ORF whose function remains uncertain. Between the trimmed V and J ends, which lost 9 bases and 2 bases, there was a span of 17 bases. CDR3 length: 14 amino acids. CDR3 DNA sequence: TGCGCCAGTTGCAAGTCTCCGCGGGCCTACGAGCAGTACTTC. Its protein product is CASCKSPRAYEQYF.

In this sample, this clonotype turned up a few times. The rearrangement joins TRBV2 to TRBJ1-4; TRBD1 matches at 8 bases. The CDR3 has 15 amino acids. V dropped 3 bases and J dropped 8; count of bases not matched to a gene: 8. CDR1 SNHLY and CDR2 FYNNEI come from the germline V gene. CDR3 residues: CASSDLDRAEEKLFF. The CDR3 coding sequence is TGTGCCAGCAGTGACCTGGACAGGGCGGAAGAAAAACTGTTTTTT.

The chain joins TRBV5-4 to TRBJ2-5; D is ambiguous. The CDR3 is 14 residues long. The V gene's germline CDR1 is SGHNT and CDR2 YYREEE (reference sequence). V shed 4 bases and J shed 7 bases, with 17 bases lying between them. CDR3 DNA sequence: TGTGCCAGCAGCACCGGCCAGCCCCCAGGGACCCAGTACTTC. It encodes CASSTGQPPGTQYF.

The rearrangement uses TRBV5-1 and TRBJ2-7; maybe TRBD2 (7 bases). Trimming cost V 4 bases and J 5 bases, with 19 bases left between them. Germline V gives CDR1 SGHRS, CDR2 YFSETQ. This CDR3 spans 15 amino acids. The CDR3 nucleotides are TGCGCCAGCAGCAGGGGGGGGGCGGAACCCCACGAGCAGTACTTC. As protein: CASSRGGAEPHEQYF. Using reference TRBV5-1 and TRBJ2-7 for the parts outside the CDR3, the full variable domain is KAGVTQTPRYLIKTRGQQVTLSCSPISGHRSVSWYQQTPGQGLQFLFEYFSETQRNKGNFPGRFSGRQFSNSRSEMNVSTLELGDSALYLCASSRGGAEPHEQYFGPGTRLTVT.

This clonotype has just a few counts. This rearrangement joins TRBV6-5 to TRBJ1-6; D gene ambiguous. The CDR3 length is 13 residues. The germline CDR1 and CDR2 sequences are MNHEY and SVGAGI. V lost 0 bases and J 7 bases, leaving 4 bases between the germline ends. The DNA of the CDR3 is TGTGCCAGCAGTTACTCTACGAATTCACCCCTCCACTTT. Its protein is CASSYSTNSPLHF.

V usage is TRBV18 and J usage is TRBJ1-6; possibly TRBD1 for D (5 bases). The CDR3 has 16 residues. Trimming shortened V by 0 bases and J by 10 bases, and 16 bases separated the two germline ends. Germline-derived CDR1 and CDR2 are KGHSH and LQKENI. CDR3 nucleotide sequence: TGTGCCAGCTCACCACCGAACCCGGGGGAAGGATCACCCCTCCACTTT. Amino acids: CASSPPNPGEGSPLHF. Filled out from reference TRBV18 and TRBJ1-6, the complete variable domain reads NAGVMQNPRHLVRRRGQEARLRCSPMKGHSHVYWYRQLPEEGLKFMVYLQKENIIDESGMPKERFSAEFPKEGPSILRIQQVVRGDSAAYFCASSPPNPGEGSPLHFGNGTRLTVT.

The table lists this clonotype with a count of one. V is TRBV5-4 and J is TRBJ2-3, with D possibly being TRBD1 or TRBD2 (6 bases each). Per germline, CDR1 SGHNT and CDR2 YYREEE (reference sequence). The CDR3 sequence is 14 residues long. The germline V and J ends were trimmed by 5 bases and 4 bases, with 14 bases remaining between them. DNA for the CDR3: TGTGCCAGCAGGACGCCGGGGGCAGCAGATACGCAGTATTTT. Its translation: CASRTPGAADTQYF.

V and J are TRBV11-1 and TRBJ2-2; the D is unclear. CDR3 length equals 14 residues. Trimming cost V 3 bases and J 7 bases, with 12 bases left between them. The germline V gene encodes CDR1 SGHAT and CDR2 FQDESV (reference sequence). Written as DNA, the CDR3 is TGTGCCAGCAGCTTTTCTCGTGTAGGCGGGGAGCTGTTTTTT. Translating it yields CASSFSRVGGELFF.

The V call is TRBV6-2 or TRBV6-3, the J call TRBJ2-1, with TRBD1 matching 8 bases. The CDR3 is made up of 14 amino acids. Germline CDR1 reads MNHEY; CDR2 reads SVGEGT. V trimming: 7 bases; J trimming: 7 bases; junction bases outside the gene matches: 9. CDR3 residues: CASNAWTGPNEQFF. The CDR3 DNA is TGTGCCAGCAATGCTTGGACAGGGCCTAATGAGCAGTTCTTC.

This clonotype has at least ten counts. The V gene is TRBV4-1, the J gene TRBJ1-6; 10 nucleotides match TRBD1. This CDR3 is built from 17 residues. Germline V gene sequence: CDR1 MGHRA, CDR2 YSYEKL. V was pared by 0 bases and J by 7 bases, with 6 bases of the junction left unmatched. The CDR3 reads CASSQDSPGQGNSPLHF. DNA of the CDR3: TGCGCCAGCAGCCAAGATTCACCGGGACAGGGGAATTCACCCCTCCACTTT.

Concerning this clonotype: One end of the junction is discordant with germline, which a read error may explain. The chain carries TRBV27 and TRBJ2-7; no definite D call. Germline V gene lookup returns CDR1 MNHEY and CDR2 SMNVEV (reference sequence). This CDR3 is 10 amino acids long. The CDR3 sequence is CATSTYEQYF. The CDR3 region has the DNA TGTGCCACCAGTACTTACGAGCAGTACTTC.

This clonotype has a handful of counts. This chain links TRBV6-2 or TRBV6-3 with TRBJ2-3; no firm D call. Germline V gene data show CDR1 as MNHEY and CDR2 as SVGEGT. The CDR3 has 15 residues. Trimming pared 1 base from V and 2 bases from J, leaving 10 bases between. CDR3 in amino acids: CASSYLTRATDTQYF. The CDR3 DNA follows: TGTGCCAGCAGTTACTTGACTCGGGCCACAGATACGCAGTATTTT.

The rearrangement joins TRBV7-2 to TRBJ2-7, with TRBD2 matching over 10 bases. Per germline, CDR1 SGHTA and CDR2 FQGNSA. The CDR3 is made up of 16 amino acids. V trimming: 2 bases; J trimming: 5 bases; junction bases outside the gene matches: 9. The CDR3 here is CASSLKRGGWGDEQYF. CDR3 in DNA: TGTGCCAGCAGCTTAAAGCGGGGGGGCTGGGGCGACGAGCAGTACTTC.

The sample holds many counts of this clonotype. The chain uses TRBV7-6 and TRBJ1-1, with D uncertain. CDR3 length: 16 residues. V dropped 4 bases and J dropped 1 base, with 16 bases sitting between them. Germline CDR1 SGHVS, CDR2 FNYEAQ. The CDR3 sequence is CASSSGPPTSNTEAFF. The CDR3, as DNA: TGTGCCAGCAGCTCAGGACCGCCGACATCGAACACTGAAGCTTTCTTT. The full variable domain, completed using reference TRBV7-6 and TRBJ1-1, is GAGVSQSPRYKVTKRGQDVALRCDPISGHVSLYWYRQALGQGPEFLTYFNYEAQQDKSGLPNDRFSAERPEGSISTLTIQRTEQRDSAMYRCASSSGPPTSNTEAFFGQGTRLTVV.

This clonotype was seen more than once but under ten times. The chain has TRBV15 and TRBJ2-7, with 9 nucleotides matching TRBD1. Germline assignment: CDR1 LNHNV and CDR2 YYDKDF (reference sequence). V dropped 7 bases and J dropped 6; count of bases not matched to a gene: 10. The CDR3 extends over 14 amino acids. In DNA form, the CDR3 reads TGTGCCACCAAACGGGACAGGGTGGTATTCGAGCAGTACTTC. It specifies CATKRDRVVFEQYF. Complete variable domain (other parts from reference TRBV15 and TRBJ2-7): DAMVIQNPRYQVTQFGKPVTLSCSQTLNHNVMYWYQQKSSQAPKLLFHYYDKDFNNEADTPDNFQSRRPNTSFCFLDIRSPGLGDTAMYLCATKRDRVVFEQYFGPGTRLTVT.

CDR3 bases: TGCAGTGCTAGACTAGCGGGGGGCCCGGGGACCCAGTACTTC. This sequence encodes CSARLAGGPGTQYF. The genes are TRBV20-1 and TRBJ2-5, with 11 positions matching TRBD2. This CDR3 contains 14 residues. CDR1 is DFQATT, CDR2 SNEGSKA, per germline (reference sequence). V shed 2 bases and J 7 bases; nucleotides not matched to a gene: 6.

In this sample, this clonotype turned up a few times. V usage is TRBV4-2 and J usage is TRBJ1-2; 9 positions agree with TRBD1. After removal of 2 bases from V and 4 bases from J, the junction contained 8 bases not matched to a gene. In germline, CDR1 is LGHNA, CDR2 YNFKEQ. CDR3 size: 16 residues. The CDR3 DNA follows: TGTGCCAGCAGCCAACACCTGGACAGGGGAGTCTATGGCTACACCTTC. Residues: CASSQHLDRGVYGYTF.

This chain uses TRBV11-2 with TRBJ2-3; D possibly corresponds to TRBD2 (5 bases). The V end lost 2 bases, the J end lost 0 bases, and 9 bases lay between the germline ends. The germline CDR1 and CDR2 sequences are SGHAT and FQNNGV. There are 15 residues in the CDR3. DNA for the CDR3: TGTGCCAGCAGCTTATTCTGGGAGAGCACAGATACGCAGTATTTT. As protein: CASSLFWESTDTQYF.

V gene TRBV5-1 combines with J gene TRBJ2-5; TRBD2 matches at 8 bases. The V segment lost 3 bases and the J segment 4 bases; nucleotides outside the gene matches: 5. The V gene's germline CDR1 is SGHRS and CDR2 YFSETQ. CDR3 size: 14 residues. The CDR3 nucleotides are TGCGCCAGCAGCTCCGGGGGGGTAGGAGAGACCCAGTACTTC. Amino acids: CASSSGGVGETQYF.

The V gene is TRBV24-1, the J gene TRBJ2-3; D gene unclear. The V end lost 4 bases, the J end lost 2 bases, and 9 bases lay between the germline ends. The CDR3 is 14 amino acids. The germline V gene has CDR1 KGHDR and CDR2 SFDVKD. This CDR3 reads CATSDPTATDTQYF. CDR3 bases: TGTGCCACCAGTGACCCAACGGCCACAGATACGCAGTATTTT.

The rearrangement links TRBV12-3 or TRBV12-4 to TRBJ1-1; D not certain. The CDR3 contains 12 residues. V was clipped by 6 bases and J by 3 bases, with 8 bases between them. CDR3 sequence (DNA): TGTGCCAGCAGAGCCATGTACACTGAAGCTTTCTTT. This sequence encodes CASRAMYTEAFF.

The V and J genes are TRBV7-6 and TRBJ2-1; 11 bases line up with TRBD1. The V segment lost 3 bases and the J segment 2 bases; nucleotides outside the gene matches: 15. Germline CDR1 SGHVS, CDR2 FNYEAQ. The length of the CDR3 is 20 residues. CDR3: CASSFPRTGGEGLPYNEQFF. CDR3 coding DNA: TGTGCCAGCAGCTTCCCCAGGACAGGGGGCGAGGGACTTCCCTACAATGAGCAGTTCTTC.

This clonotype has just one count. This rearrangement joins TRBV7-8 to TRBJ1-5; TRBD1 matches 7 bases. The CDR3 extends over 15 amino acids. V was pared by 6 bases and J by 3 bases, with 8 bases of the junction left unmatched. The germline V gene encodes CDR1 SGHVS and CDR2 FQNEAQ. For the CDR3, the DNA is TGTGCCAGCAGTGTCTCCGGACAGGTCAATCAGCCCCAGCATTTT. This gives the protein CASSVSGQVNQPQHF.

The chain couples TRBV12-3 or TRBV12-4 to TRBJ1-2; D uncertain. The CDR3 covers 13 residues. V lost 7 bases to trimming and J lost 8 bases, with 17 bases between them. The CDR3 here is CASKSRAREGYTF. DNA for the CDR3: TGTGCCAGCAAGTCACGGGCCCGTGAGGGCTACACCTTC.